A single sample is the source of the 29 T cell receptor beta chains below, sequenced in a study of identical twins. Each CDR3 protein gets one entry after TCRdb re-called the 5' RACE reads with MiXCR. This sample has approximately 690,000 distinct CDR3 sequences, with over 5% found just once. The sequenced sample consisted of naive T cells sorted from blood. The receptors stem from a young man in good health.

In this sample, this clonotype turned up many times. The DNA of the CDR3 is TGTGCCACCAGCAGTTTGACCGGGACCCCACGGGACCCCCTCCACTTT. Amino acids: CATSSLTGTPRDPLHF. This rearrangement joins TRBV15 to TRBJ1-6, with D maybe TRBD1 (5 bases). Trimming shortened V by 3 bases and J by 13 bases, and 22 bases separated the two germline ends. This CDR3 has 16 amino acids. Germline-derived CDR1 and CDR2 are LNHNV and YYDKDF (reference sequence).

A few counts support this clonotype. The chain uses TRBV7-9 and TRBJ2-7, with TRBD2 matching over 10 bases. The CDR3 consists of 15 residues. Germline lookup yields CDR1 SEHNR and CDR2 FQNEAQ (reference sequence). The V gene end was trimmed by 5 bases and the J gene end by 6 bases; junction bases not matched to a gene: 10. The CDR3 region has the DNA TGTGCCAGCAGCCCCCTTTTTAGCGGGAGGTCCGAGCAGTACTTC. Translated: CASSPLFSGRSEQYF.

This clonotype occurred a few times. V usage is TRBV29-1 and J usage is TRBJ2-3, with unresolved D. V lost 4 bases and J lost 4, with 3 bases in between. This CDR3 comprises 10 residues. Germline-derived CDR1 and CDR2 are SQVTM and ANQGSEA. The CDR3 loop is CSVAADTQYF. CDR3 DNA sequence: TGCAGCGTTGCCGCAGATACGCAGTATTTT.

There are many counts of this clonotype. V usage is TRBV9 and J usage is TRBJ2-7; TRBD1 or TRBD2 may be the D gene (5 bases each). The germline V and J ends were trimmed by 3 bases and 1 base, with 11 bases remaining between them. Germline V gene data show CDR1 as SGDLS and CDR2 as YYNGEE. The CDR3 covers 14 residues. The CDR3 reads CASSAGTESYEQYF. The CDR3 bases are TGTGCCAGCAGCGCCGGGACGGAGTCCTACGAGCAGTACTTC. The variable domain in full, with the rest retrieved from reference TRBV9 and TRBJ2-7, is DSGVTQTPKHLITATGQRVTLRCSPRSGDLSVYWYQQSLDQGLQFLIQYYNGEERAKGNILERFSAQQFPDLHSELNLSSLELGDSALYFCASSAGTESYEQYFGPGTRLTVT.

This clonotype was counted many times. This chain links TRBV9 with TRBJ2-2, with D possibly being TRBD2 (5 bases). The V end was cut by 7 bases, the J end by 4 bases, with 14 bases between. Germline values: CDR1 SGDLS, CDR2 YYNGEE. The CDR3 runs 14 residues. Here the CDR3 reads CASAGGVGTGELFF. CDR3 DNA sequence: TGTGCCAGCGCTGGAGGAGTTGGCACCGGGGAGCTGTTTTTT.

The rearrangement uses TRBV7-6 and TRBJ2-1; TRBD2 matches 10 bases. Germline CDR1 is SGHVS and CDR2 is FNYEAQ. The V segment lost 5 bases and the J segment 8 bases; nucleotides outside the gene matches: 12. The CDR3 has 16 residues. The DNA of the CDR3 is TGTGCCAGCAGCCCCGAAGCGGGAGGGCCCTCCCATGAGCAGTTCTTC. This codes for CASSPEAGGPSHEQFF.

This clonotype was observed many times. This chain links TRBV29-1 with TRBJ2-7; a possible D gene is TRBD2 (5 bases). The CDR3 covers 11 residues. Trimming took off 5 bases at V and 5 bases at J, with 10 bases between the two ends. Germline CDR1 SQVTM, CDR2 ANQGSEA. This CDR3 reads CSVPSGNEQYF. CDR3 sequence (DNA): TGCAGCGTTCCTTCCGGGAACGAGCAGTACTTC.

The chain is built from TRBV7-9 and TRBJ2-3; D is undetermined. This CDR3 contains 13 residues. CDR1 and CDR2 (germline): SEHNR, FQNEAQ (reference sequence). V shed 5 bases and J shed 5 bases, with 11 bases lying between them. CDR3 nucleotides: TGTGCCAGCAGCGCGTCCGAGCAAGATACGCAGTATTTT. It translates to CASSASEQDTQYF.

This clonotype was recorded many times. The gene calls are TRBV7-8 and TRBJ2-1, with D hard to call. Trimming stripped 5 bases from V and 7 bases from J, with 18 bases between. Germline-derived CDR1 and CDR2 are SGHVS and FQNEAQ. The CDR3 is 15 residues long. CDR3 DNA sequence: TGTGCCAGCAGCCAACACCGACTGGCCCTGAATGAGCAGTTCTTC. This translates into CASSQHRLALNEQFF. The variable domain in full, with the rest retrieved from reference TRBV7-8 and TRBJ2-1, is GAGVSQSPRYKVAKRGQDVALRCDPISGHVSLFWYQQALGQGPEFLTYFQNEAQLDKSGLPSDRFFAERPEGSVSTLKIQRTQQEDSAVYLCASSQHRLALNEQFFGPGTRLTVL.

This clonotype was picked up many times. The V gene is TRBV5-1, the J gene TRBJ2-3; maybe TRBD2 (6 bases). The CDR3 sequence is 16 residues long. Germline-derived CDR1 and CDR2 are SGHRS and YFSETQ. V was clipped by 3 bases and J by 0 bases, with 14 bases between them. The CDR3 region has the DNA TGCGCCAGCAGCTGGGGAGCCGGGACTAGCACAGATACGCAGTATTTT. Translated, it gives CASSWGAGTSTDTQYF.

The chain links TRBV5-6 to TRBJ2-3; D is possibly TRBD2 (5 bases). The V end was cut by 0 bases, the J end by 2 bases, with 16 bases between. The CDR3 is 17 residues long. Germline V gene lookup returns CDR1 SGHDT and CDR2 YYEEEE. The CDR3 spells CASSLAGWAENTDTQYF. The CDR3 nucleotides are TGTGCCAGCAGCTTGGCGGGATGGGCAGAGAACACAGATACGCAGTATTTT.

This chain joins TRBV30 and TRBJ2-3; 14 bases line up with TRBD2. Germline CDR1 GTSNPN, CDR2 SVGIG (reference sequence). The CDR3 is made up of 16 amino acids. Trimming took 1 base from V and 4 from J; bases not matched to a gene: 4. The CDR3 sequence is CAWSEGTSGSADTQYF. CDR3 nucleotides: TGTGCCTGGAGTGAGGGGACTAGCGGGAGCGCAGATACGCAGTATTTT.

In its sample, this clonotype was seen many times. The rearrangement joins TRBV29-1 to TRBJ2-2; perhaps TRBD2 as D (6 bases). Germline V CDR1 and CDR2: SQVTM, ANQGSEA. This CDR3 spans 14 amino acids. V lost 7 bases and J 0 bases, leaving 12 bases between the germline ends. CDR3 sequence (DNA): TGCAGCGCTCCGGGACTGACGAACACCGGGGAGCTGTTTTTT. Translation gives CSAPGLTNTGELFF.

This clonotype was detected many times. The chain combines TRBV7-2 with TRBJ1-5; possible D gene TRBD1, 6 bases. This CDR3 region has 15 residues. Looked up from germline, CDR1 is SGHTA and CDR2 is FQGNSA. With 5 bases removed from V and 1 base from J, the gap between germline ends came to 12 bases. CDR3 protein: CASSPTGISNQPQHF. For the CDR3, the DNA is TGTGCCAGCAGCCCGACAGGTATAAGCAATCAGCCCCAGCATTTT.

This clonotype was recorded many times. V gene TRBV10-3 combines with J gene TRBJ2-5, with D maybe TRBD2 (7 bases). V lost 3 bases and J lost 1, with 9 bases in between. The CDR3 is 14 amino acids. The germline V gene encodes CDR1 ENHRY and CDR2 SYGVKD. The CDR3 DNA follows: TGTGCCATCAGTGACGGGGGGCCCCAAGAGACCCAGTACTTC. Protein product: CAISDGGPQETQYF.

The chain's CDR3 is CSADGTSNFEQFF. The CDR3 DNA follows: TGCAGTGCTGACGGGACTAGCAACTTTGAGCAGTTCTTC. The chain uses TRBV20-1 and TRBJ2-1; 9 bases are shared with TRBD2. Germline values: CDR1 DFQATT, CDR2 SNEGSKA (reference sequence). J lost 9 bases, V lost 5 bases, and 8 bases had no gene match. This CDR3 is built from 13 residues.

This clonotype was recorded at least ten times. V is TRBV12-3 or TRBV12-4 and J is TRBJ2-2; 7 bases map to TRBD2. The CDR3 runs 16 residues. J lost 0 bases, V lost 3 bases, and 4 bases had no gene match. CDR3: CASSLRAGTNTGELFF. The CDR3 region has the DNA TGTGCCAGCAGTTTGCGAGCGGGGACGAACACCGGGGAGCTGTTTTTT.

V is TRBV15 and J is TRBJ2-5; 10 nucleotides match TRBD2. This CDR3 comprises 16 residues. The ends lost 3 bases at V and 2 bases at J; junction bases unmatched: 6. The V gene's germline CDR1 is LNHNV and CDR2 YYDKDF (reference sequence). This chain's CDR3 is CATSRGTSGIQETQYF. In DNA, the CDR3 is TGTGCCACCAGCAGGGGTACTAGCGGGATACAAGAGACCCAGTACTTC.

This clonotype was seen at least ten times. The V gene is TRBV5-1, the J gene TRBJ2-2, with a possible D match to TRBD1 (5 bases). The CDR3 extends over 13 amino acids. Germline-derived CDR1 and CDR2 are SGHRS and YFSETQ. Trimming took 4 bases from V and 6 from J, leaving 10 bases between them. The chain's CDR3 is CASSPRAPGELFF. The CDR3 bases are TGCGCCAGCAGCCCCAGGGCACCCGGGGAGCTGTTTTTT.

This clonotype was found a few times. J is TRBJ2-3 and V is TRBV6-5; the match to TRBD2 covers 11 bases. The CDR3 is 16 residues long. Germline CDR1 MNHEY, CDR2 SVGAGI. Losses at the gene ends were 4 bases for V and 1 base for J; bases not matched to a gene: 4. Written as DNA, the CDR3 is TGTGCCAGCAGTTCGGGACTAGCGGAGCGCACAGATACGCAGTATTTT. Translating it yields CASSSGLAERTDTQYF.

This chain's CDR3 is CASRSSGVQTDTQYF. The CDR3 coding sequence is TGTGCCAGCAGGAGTTCCGGGGTTCAAACAGATACGCAGTATTTT. The genes are TRBV6-1 and TRBJ2-3; perhaps TRBD2 as D (5 bases). The CDR3 is made up of 15 amino acids. Germline V gives CDR1 MNHNS, CDR2 SASEGT. V was trimmed by 6 bases and J by 3 bases, leaving 16 bases between them.

This clonotype was seen a handful of times. CDR3 region: CATRTSLYEQYF. In nucleotides, the CDR3 is TGTGCCACAAGGACTAGCTTATACGAGCAGTACTTC. The chain employs TRBV6-2 or TRBV6-3 and TRBJ2-7, with 8 bases fitting TRBD2. Trimming removed 10 bases from V and 4 bases from J; junction bases left unmatched: 6. Germline CDR1 and CDR2: MNHEY and SVGEGT. The CDR3 has 12 residues.

The gene calls are TRBV4-2 and TRBJ2-7, with D maybe TRBD1 (9 bases). The germline CDR1 and CDR2 sequences are LGHNA and YNFKEQ. CDR3 length: 17 amino acids. Trimming stripped 4 bases from V and 2 bases from J, with 21 bases between. CDR3 sequence: CASSPGTGTRMAYEQYF. The CDR3 region has the DNA TGTGCCAGCAGCCCCGGGACAGGGACTAGGATGGCCTACGAGCAGTACTTC.

In this sample, this clonotype turned up a few times. The V and J genes are TRBV2 and TRBJ2-2; D ambiguous. Trimming removed 5 bases from V and 4 bases from J, with 8 bases in between. Germline-derived CDR1 and CDR2 are SNHLY and FYNNEI. This CDR3 contains 13 residues. The CDR3 bases are TGTGCCAGCAGTTTAGGGATCACCGGGGAGCTGTTTTTT. It encodes CASSLGITGELFF.

At least ten counts were recorded for this clonotype. The genes are TRBV18 and TRBJ1-1; maybe TRBD1 (5 bases). The length of the CDR3 is 15 residues. Germline CDR1 reads KGHSH; CDR2 reads LQKENI. V was pared by 0 bases and J by 12 bases, with 20 bases between. CDR3 DNA: TGTGCCAGCTCACCACCGGAGGGGCTAGGGGTGTTATCTTTCTTT. It yields the protein CASSPPEGLGVLSFF.

This clonotype has only a few counts. V and J are TRBV11-2 and TRBJ1-3; D is possibly TRBD1 (5 bases). CDR1 is SGHAT, CDR2 FQNNGV, per germline. The CDR3 covers 17 residues. V lost 5 bases and J lost 1, with 18 bases in between. CDR3 amino acids: CASSQGGTHYSGNTIYF. The CDR3, as DNA: TGTGCCAGCAGCCAGGGAGGCACTCACTATTCTGGAAACACCATATATTTT.

This rearrangement joins TRBV5-1 to TRBJ1-1; D gene unclear. CDR3 length equals 15 residues. Per germline, CDR1 SGHRS and CDR2 YFSETQ. V was shortened by 0 bases and J by 1 base, with 10 bases between the two germline ends. The chain's CDR3 is CASSLAPEANTEAFF. CDR3 in DNA: TGCGCCAGCAGCTTGGCCCCGGAAGCGAACACTGAAGCTTTCTTT.

This clonotype was counted at least ten times. The V gene is TRBV9, the J gene TRBJ1-1; 7 bases line up with TRBD1. Trimming took 2 bases from V and 6 from J; bases not matched to a gene: 7. This CDR3 is 14 amino acids long. Per the germline V gene, CDR1 is SGDLS and CDR2 is YYNGEE. The CDR3 reads CASSVDPGGAEAFF. The CDR3 DNA is TGTGCCAGCAGCGTTGATCCAGGGGGGGCTGAAGCTTTCTTT.

This clonotype was counted ten times or more. The genes are TRBV27 and TRBJ2-2; 7 bases are a match to TRBD2. CDR1 is MNHEY and CDR2 is SMNVEV in the germline V gene (reference sequence). V lost 1 base, J lost 6 bases, and 8 bases stayed unmatched. CDR3 length: 16 amino acids. CDR3 nucleotides: TGTGCCAGCAGTTTATATGGCGGGAGTGCGTCCGGGGAGCTGTTTTTT. Protein: CASSLYGGSASGELFF.